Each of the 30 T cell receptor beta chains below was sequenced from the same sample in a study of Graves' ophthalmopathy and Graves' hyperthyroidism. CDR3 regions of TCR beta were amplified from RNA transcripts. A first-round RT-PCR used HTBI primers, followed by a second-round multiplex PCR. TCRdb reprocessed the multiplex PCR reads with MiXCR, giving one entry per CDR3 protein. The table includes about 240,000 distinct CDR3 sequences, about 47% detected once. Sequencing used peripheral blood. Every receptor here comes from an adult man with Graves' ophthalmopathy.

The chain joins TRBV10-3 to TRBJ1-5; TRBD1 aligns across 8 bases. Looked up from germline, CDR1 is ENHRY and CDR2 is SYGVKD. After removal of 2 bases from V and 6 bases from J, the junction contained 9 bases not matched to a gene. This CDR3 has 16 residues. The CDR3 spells CAISERGQGLFQPQHF. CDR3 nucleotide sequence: TGTGCCATCAGTGAGCGTGGACAGGGTTTATTTCAGCCCCAGCATTTT.

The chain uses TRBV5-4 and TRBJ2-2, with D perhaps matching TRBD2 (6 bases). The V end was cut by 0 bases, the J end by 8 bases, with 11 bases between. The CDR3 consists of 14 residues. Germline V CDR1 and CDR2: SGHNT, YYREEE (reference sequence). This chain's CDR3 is CASSLGKGTGELFF. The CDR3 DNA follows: TGTGCCAGCAGCTTGGGGAAAGGGACTGGGGAGCTGTTTTTT.

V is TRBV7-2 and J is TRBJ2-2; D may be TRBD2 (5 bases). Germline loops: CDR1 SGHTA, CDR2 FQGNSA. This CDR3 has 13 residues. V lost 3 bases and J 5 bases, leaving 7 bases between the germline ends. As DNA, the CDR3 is TGTGCCAGCAGCTTCGGGGTAACCGGGGAGCTGTTTTTT. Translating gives CASSFGVTGELFF. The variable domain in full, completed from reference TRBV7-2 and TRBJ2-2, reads GAGVSQSPSNKVTEKGKDVELRCDPISGHTALYWYRQSLGQGLEFLIYFQGNSAPDKSGLPSDRFSAERTGGSVSTLTIQRTQQEDSAVYLCASSFGVTGELFFGEGSRLTVL.

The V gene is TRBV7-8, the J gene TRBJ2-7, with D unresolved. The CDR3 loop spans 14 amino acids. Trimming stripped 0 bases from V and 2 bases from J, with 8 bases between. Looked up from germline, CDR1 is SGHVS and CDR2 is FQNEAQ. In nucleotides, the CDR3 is TGTGCCAGCAGCTTAGCGGTTTCCACCTACGAGCAGTACTTC. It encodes CASSLAVSTYEQYF.

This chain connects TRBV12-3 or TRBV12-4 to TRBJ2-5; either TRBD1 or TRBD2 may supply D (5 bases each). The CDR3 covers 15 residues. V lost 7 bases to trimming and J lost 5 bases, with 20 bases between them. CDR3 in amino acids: CASNWGAGPRETQYF. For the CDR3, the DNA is TGTGCCAGCAATTGGGGAGCAGGGCCCCGGGAGACCCAGTACTTC.

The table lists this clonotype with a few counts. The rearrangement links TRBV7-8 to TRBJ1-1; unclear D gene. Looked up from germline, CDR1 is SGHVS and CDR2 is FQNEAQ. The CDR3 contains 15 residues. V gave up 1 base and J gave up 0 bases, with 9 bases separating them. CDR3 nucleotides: TGTGCCAGCAGCTTAGAGGGCGGCATGAACACTGAAGCTTTCTTT. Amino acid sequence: CASSLEGGMNTEAFF. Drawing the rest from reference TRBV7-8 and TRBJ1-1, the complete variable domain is GAGVSQSPRYKVAKRGQDVALRCDPISGHVSLFWYQQALGQGPEFLTYFQNEAQLDKSGLPSDRFFAERPEGSVSTLKIQRTQQEDSAVYLCASSLEGGMNTEAFFGQGTRLTVV.

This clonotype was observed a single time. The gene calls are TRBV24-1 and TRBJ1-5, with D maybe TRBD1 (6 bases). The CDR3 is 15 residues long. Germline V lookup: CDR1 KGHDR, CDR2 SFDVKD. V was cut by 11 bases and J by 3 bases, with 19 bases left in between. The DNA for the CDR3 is TGTGCCAGCAGCTTGTTGGGGGCCGCCAATCAGCCCCAGCATTTT. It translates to CASSLLGAANQPQHF.

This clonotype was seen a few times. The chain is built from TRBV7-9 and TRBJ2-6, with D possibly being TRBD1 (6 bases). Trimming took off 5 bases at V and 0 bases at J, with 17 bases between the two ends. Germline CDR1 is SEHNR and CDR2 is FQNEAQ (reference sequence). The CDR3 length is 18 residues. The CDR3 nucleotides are TGTGCCAGCAGCCTTACAGGGAAGACATCCTCTGGGGCCAACGTCCTGACTTTC. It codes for CASSLTGKTSSGANVLTF.

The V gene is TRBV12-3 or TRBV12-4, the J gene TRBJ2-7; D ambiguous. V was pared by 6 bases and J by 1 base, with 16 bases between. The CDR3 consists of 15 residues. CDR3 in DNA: TGTGCCAGCAGCCGCCCGGCGGCTGATTCCTACGAGCAGTACTTC. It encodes CASSRPAADSYEQYF.

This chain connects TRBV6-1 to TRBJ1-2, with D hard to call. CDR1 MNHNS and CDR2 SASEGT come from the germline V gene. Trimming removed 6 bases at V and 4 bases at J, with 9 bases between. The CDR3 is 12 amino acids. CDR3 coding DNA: TGTGCCAGCAGGGCCTTGGGCTATGGCTACACCTTC. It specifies CASRALGYGYTF.

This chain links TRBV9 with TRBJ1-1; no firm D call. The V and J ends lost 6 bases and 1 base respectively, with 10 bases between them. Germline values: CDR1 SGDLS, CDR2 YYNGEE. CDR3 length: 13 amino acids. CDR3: CASTHDQNTEAFF. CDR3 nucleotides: TGTGCCAGCACCCACGACCAGAACACTGAAGCTTTCTTT.

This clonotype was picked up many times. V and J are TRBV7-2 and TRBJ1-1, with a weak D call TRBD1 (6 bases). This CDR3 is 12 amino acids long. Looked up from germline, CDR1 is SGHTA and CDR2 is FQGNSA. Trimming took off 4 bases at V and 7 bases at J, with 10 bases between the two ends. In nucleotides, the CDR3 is TGTGCCAGCAGCTCGACAGGCCTTGAAGCTTTCTTT. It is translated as CASSSTGLEAFF.

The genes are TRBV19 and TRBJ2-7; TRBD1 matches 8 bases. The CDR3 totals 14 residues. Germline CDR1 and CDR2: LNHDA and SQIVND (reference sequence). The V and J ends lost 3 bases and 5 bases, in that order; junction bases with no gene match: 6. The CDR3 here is CASSIRTGINEQYF. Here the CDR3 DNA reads TGTGCCAGTAGTATTAGGACAGGGATCAACGAGCAGTACTTC.

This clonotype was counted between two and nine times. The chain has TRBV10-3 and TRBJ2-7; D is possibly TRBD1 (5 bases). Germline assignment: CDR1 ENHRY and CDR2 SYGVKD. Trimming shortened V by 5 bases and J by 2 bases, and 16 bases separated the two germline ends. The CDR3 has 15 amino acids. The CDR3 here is CAISSSSDSAYEQYF. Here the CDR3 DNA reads TGTGCCATCAGTTCTTCTTCCGACAGCGCCTACGAGCAGTACTTC.

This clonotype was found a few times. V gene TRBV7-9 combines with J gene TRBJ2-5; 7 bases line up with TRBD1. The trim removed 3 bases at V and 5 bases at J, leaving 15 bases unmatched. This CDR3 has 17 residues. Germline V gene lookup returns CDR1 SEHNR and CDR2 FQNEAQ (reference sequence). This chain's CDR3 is CASSFGSWRQGLETQYF. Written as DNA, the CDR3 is TGTGCCAGCAGCTTCGGAAGTTGGAGACAGGGATTGGAGACCCAGTACTTC.

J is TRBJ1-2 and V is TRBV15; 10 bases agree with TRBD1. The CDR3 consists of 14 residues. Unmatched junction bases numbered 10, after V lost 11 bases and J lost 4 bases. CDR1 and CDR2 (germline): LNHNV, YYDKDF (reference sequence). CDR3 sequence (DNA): TGTGCCGCACCGATGTGGACAGGGGGCTATGGCTACACCTTC. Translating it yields CAAPMWTGGYGYTF.

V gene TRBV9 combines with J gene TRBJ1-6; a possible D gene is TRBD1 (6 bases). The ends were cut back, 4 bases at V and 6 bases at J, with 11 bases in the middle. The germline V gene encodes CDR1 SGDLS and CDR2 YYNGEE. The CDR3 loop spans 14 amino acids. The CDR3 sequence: CASSNRATNSPLHF. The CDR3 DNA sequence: TGTGCCAGCAGCAACAGGGCGACTAATTCACCCCTCCACTTT.

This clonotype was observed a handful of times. For the CDR3, the DNA is TGTGCCAGTAGTAACCCCCCGGGACAACGCATCGGAGGCTACACCTTC. Translation: CASSNPPGQRIGGYTF. V and J are TRBV19 and TRBJ1-2; D might be TRBD1 (6 bases). The CDR3 spans 16 residues. V lost 4 bases and J 8 bases, leaving 23 bases between the germline ends. Germline loops: CDR1 LNHDA, CDR2 SQIVND (reference sequence).

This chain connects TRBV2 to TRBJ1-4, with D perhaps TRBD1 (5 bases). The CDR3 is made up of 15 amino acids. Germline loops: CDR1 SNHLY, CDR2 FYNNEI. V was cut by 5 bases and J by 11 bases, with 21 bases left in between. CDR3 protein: CASSLPGGFGEKLFF. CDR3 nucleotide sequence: TGTGCCAGCAGTCTTCCCGGGGGTTTTGGGGAGAAACTGTTTTTT.

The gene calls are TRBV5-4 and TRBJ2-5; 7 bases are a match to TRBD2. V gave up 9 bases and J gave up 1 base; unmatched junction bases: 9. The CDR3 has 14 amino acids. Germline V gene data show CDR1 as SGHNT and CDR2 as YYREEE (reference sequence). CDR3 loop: CANSWRGTQETQYF. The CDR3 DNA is TGTGCCAACAGTTGGCGGGGGACCCAAGAGACCCAGTACTTC.

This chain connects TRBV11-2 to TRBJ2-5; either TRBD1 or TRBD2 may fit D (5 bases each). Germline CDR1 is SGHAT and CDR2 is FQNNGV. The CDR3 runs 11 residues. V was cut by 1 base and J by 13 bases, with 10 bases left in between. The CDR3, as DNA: TGTGCCAGCAGCTTAGGGGACCGACGGTACTTC. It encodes CASSLGDRRYF. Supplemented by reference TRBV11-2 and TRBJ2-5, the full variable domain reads EAGVAQSPRYKIIEKRQSVAFWCNPISGHATLYWYQQILGQGPKLLIQFQNNGVVDDSQLPKDRFSAERLKGVDSTLKIQPAKLEDSAVYLCASSLGDRRYFGPGTRLLVL.

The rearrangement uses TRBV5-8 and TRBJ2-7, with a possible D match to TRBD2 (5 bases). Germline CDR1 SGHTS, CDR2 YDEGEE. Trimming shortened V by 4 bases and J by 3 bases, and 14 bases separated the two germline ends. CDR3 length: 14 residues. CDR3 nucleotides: TGTGCCAGCAGCCCCGGGTACAGCGGCTACGAGCAGTACTTC. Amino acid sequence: CASSPGYSGYEQYF.

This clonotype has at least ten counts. CDR3 amino acids: CATSDLGQNYGYTF. CDR3 sequence (DNA): TGTGCCACCAGTGACCTCGGGCAGAACTATGGCTACACCTTC. The chain uses TRBV24-1 and TRBJ1-2; D is undetermined. The V end was cut by 4 bases, the J end by 2 bases, with 10 bases between. The germline gives CDR1 KGHDR, CDR2 SFDVKD. This CDR3 region has 14 residues.

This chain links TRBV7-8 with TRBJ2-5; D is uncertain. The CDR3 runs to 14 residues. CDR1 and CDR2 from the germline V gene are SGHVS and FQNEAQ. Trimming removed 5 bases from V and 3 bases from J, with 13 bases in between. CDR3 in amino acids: CASSPPGREETQYF. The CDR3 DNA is TGTGCCAGCAGCCCACCAGGTCGGGAAGAGACCCAGTACTTC.

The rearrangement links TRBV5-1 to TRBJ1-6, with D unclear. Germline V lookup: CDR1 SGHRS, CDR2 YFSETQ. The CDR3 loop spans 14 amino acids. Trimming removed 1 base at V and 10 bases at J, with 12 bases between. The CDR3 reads CASSLYGESSPLHF. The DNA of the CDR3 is TGCGCCAGCAGCTTGTATGGGGAAAGCTCACCCCTCCACTTT. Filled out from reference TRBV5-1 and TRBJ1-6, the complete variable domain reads KAGVTQTPRYLIKTRGQQVTLSCSPISGHRSVSWYQQTPGQGLQFLFEYFSETQRNKGNFPGRFSGRQFSNSRSEMNVSTLELGDSALYLCASSLYGESSPLHFGNGTRLTVT.

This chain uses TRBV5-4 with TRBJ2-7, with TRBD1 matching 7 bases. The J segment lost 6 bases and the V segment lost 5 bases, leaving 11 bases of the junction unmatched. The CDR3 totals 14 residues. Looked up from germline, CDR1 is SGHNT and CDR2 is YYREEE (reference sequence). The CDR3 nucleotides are TGTGCCAGCAGTATACAGGGGAAGCTGAGCGAGCAGTACTTC. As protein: CASSIQGKLSEQYF.

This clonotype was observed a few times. Here the CDR3 DNA reads TGTGCCAGCAGCGCCACGGCGGGCTTGGAGACCCAGTACTTC. As protein: CASSATAGLETQYF. V is TRBV9 and J is TRBJ2-5; D perhaps matches TRBD2 (5 bases). V was clipped by 3 bases and J by 5 bases, with 14 bases between them. Germline loops: CDR1 SGDLS, CDR2 YYNGEE. CDR3 length: 14 residues.

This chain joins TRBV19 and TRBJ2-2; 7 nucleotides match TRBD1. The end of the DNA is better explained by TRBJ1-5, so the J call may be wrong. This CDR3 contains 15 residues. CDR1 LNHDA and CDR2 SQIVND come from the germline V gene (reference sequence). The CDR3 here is CASSIDGQAYQPQHF. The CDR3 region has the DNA TGTGCCAGTAGTATAGACGGACAGGCGTATCAGCCCCAGCATTTT.

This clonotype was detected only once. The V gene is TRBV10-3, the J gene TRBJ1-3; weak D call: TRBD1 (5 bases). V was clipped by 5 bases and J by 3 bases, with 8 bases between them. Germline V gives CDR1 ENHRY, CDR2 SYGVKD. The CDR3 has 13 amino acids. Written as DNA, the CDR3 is TGTGCCATCAGTTTAGGGGTTGGAAACACCATATATTTT. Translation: CAISLGVGNTIYF.

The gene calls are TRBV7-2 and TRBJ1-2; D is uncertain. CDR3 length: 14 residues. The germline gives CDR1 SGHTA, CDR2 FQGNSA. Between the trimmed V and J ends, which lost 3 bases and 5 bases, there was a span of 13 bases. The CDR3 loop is CASSLIGEVYGYTF. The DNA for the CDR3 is TGTGCCAGCAGCTTGATCGGGGAAGTTTATGGCTACACCTTC. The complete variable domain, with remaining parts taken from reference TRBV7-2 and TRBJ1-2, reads GAGVSQSPSNKVTEKGKDVELRCDPISGHTALYWYRQSLGQGLEFLIYFQGNSAPDKSGLPSDRFSAERTGGSVSTLTIQRTQQEDSAVYLCASSLIGEVYGYTFGSGTRLTVV.